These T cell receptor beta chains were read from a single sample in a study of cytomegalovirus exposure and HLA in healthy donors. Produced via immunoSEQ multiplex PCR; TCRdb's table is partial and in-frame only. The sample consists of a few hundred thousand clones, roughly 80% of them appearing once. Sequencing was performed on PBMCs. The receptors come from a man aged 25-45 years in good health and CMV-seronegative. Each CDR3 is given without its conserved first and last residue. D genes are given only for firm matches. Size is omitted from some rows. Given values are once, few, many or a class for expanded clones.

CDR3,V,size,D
ASSRHRDRTYNEQF,TRBV4-3,-,TRBD1
ASSSAVLGQGHEQY,TRBV7-9,-,TRBD1
ASSLSNNYGYT,TRBV5-1,-,-
ASSEGAGGTEAF,TRBV2,-,TRBD1
ASSPGGPEQF,TRBV9,-,-
ASGGMTGELF,TRBV12-5,-,-
ASSVTGRNTEAF,TRBV5-4,-,TRBD1
ASSLIGGRDGSYEQY,TRBV28,-,TRBD2
ASSISLAGGYEQY,TRBV19,-,TRBD2
AKQRQGETQY,TRBV25-1,few,TRBD1
ASRLNRSNEKLF,TRBV6-6,-,-
ASTAAPQETQY,TRBV6-1,-,-
ASSFERVGTEAF,TRBV6-5,-,-
ASPGGVGTGELF,TRBV11-2,-,-
ASSPGDWGAANTGELF,TRBV4-2,few,-
ASSMAGEDTEAF,TRBV19,few,-
ASSLIPGQITEAF,TRBV7-3,few,-
ASTPRPNTGELF,TRBV5-6,-,-
ASSYGTGYPYEQY,TRBV11-2,-,TRBD1
ASTWGGFRDTQY,TRBV5-4,-,TRBD2
LTGWAPETQY,TRBV6-4,-,-
ASSLGRGDYGYT,TRBV5-1,-,-
ASSLGGREQY,TRBV7-9,-,TRBD1
ASSRDGMYGYT,TRBV19,-,-
ASTAWGRGINQPQH,TRBV28,few,TRBD1
ASRQSGFGAF,TRBV27,-,-
ASRFSLDGYT,TRBV19,-,-
ASSHSGTGELF,TRBV18,few,-
ASSPGTGMETQY,TRBV28,-,TRBD1
SVPGREYGYT,TRBV29-1,few,-
AIRLAGRTDTQY,TRBV10-2,-,TRBD2
SVGQGAQETQY,TRBV29-1,-,TRBD1
ASSLAAGGAGEQY,TRBV7-6,-,-
ASSLGYLGTGNPPLH,TRBV27,-,TRBD1
ASSLAWTGGNEKLF,TRBV5-1,-,TRBD1
ASSEDRQGRYEQY,TRBV6-1,-,-
ASSQDWRGADTQY,TRBV4-1,-,-
ASSLAHPWGGQGVYEQY,TRBV7-9,-,TRBD1
SAGGGQGITPGGYT,TRBV29-1,-,TRBD1
ASSPGWGPGQPQH,TRBV7-9,-,-
ATPLLAGKPYEQY,TRBV2,-,TRBD2
ASSQGTATNYGYT,TRBV4-2,-,-
SATGDTEAF,TRBV20-1,-,-
ATQTGGTYGYT,TRBV28,-,TRBD1
ASSQDQDSYTGELF,TRBV4-3,-,-